Below, 18 T cell receptor beta chains from the same sample are listed, as sequenced in a study of T cell changes during pregnancy in multiple sclerosis. Profiling relied on immunoSEQ multiplex PCR, and the TCRdb table lists in-frame clones only, not all of them. The data show under 35,000 clones, 70% to 90% seen once. Source: CD8+ T cells from peripheral blood mononuclear cells, taken after pregnancy. Receptors were obtained from a female donor with multiple sclerosis, enrolled in a pregnancy study.

This CDR3 is CASSAGDSDIYGYTF. CDR3 in DNA: TGTGCCAGCAGTGCCGGGGACAGTGATATCTATGGCTACACCTTC. The rearrangement joins TRBV6-4 to TRBJ1-2; 7 nucleotides align to TRBD1. The J segment lost 4 bases and the V segment lost 4 bases, leaving 9 bases of the junction unmatched. There are 15 residues in the CDR3. Germline values: CDR1 MRHNA, CDR2 SNTAGT.

The count of this clone is one. Other DNA variants within this sample encode the same CDR3. The chain has TRBV9 and TRBJ1-1; D unclear. Germline V gene data show CDR1 as SGDLS and CDR2 as YYNGEE. V lost 3 bases and J lost 1, with 7 bases in between. The CDR3 length is 13 residues. The DNA for the CDR3 is TGTGCCAGCAGCGCCGGAGGGAACACTGAAGCTTTCTTT. Protein sequence: CASSAGGNTEAFF. The whole variable domain, filled in from reference TRBV9 and TRBJ1-1, reads DSGVTQTPKHLITATGQRVTLRCSPRSGDLSVYWYQQSLDQGLQFLIQYYNGEERAKGNILERFSAQQFPDLHSELNLSSLELGDSALYFCASSAGGNTEAFFGQGTRLTVV.

This clone was detected only a few times. The chain recombines TRBV9 with TRBJ1-1, with 8 bases fitting TRBD1. The germline CDR1 and CDR2 sequences are SGDLS and YYNGEE. V was clipped by 2 bases and J by 4 bases; unmatched bases: 1. The CDR3 sequence is 13 residues long. The CDR3 loop is CASSVTGGTEAFF. In nucleotides, the CDR3 is TGTGCCAGCAGCGTCACAGGGGGCACTGAAGCTTTCTTT.

V usage is TRBV7-2 and J usage is TRBJ2-1, with 8 positions matching TRBD1. The CDR3 has 14 residues. CDR1 is SGHTA, CDR2 FQGNSA, per germline. Trimming at V came to 2 bases and at J to 8 bases, leaving 5 bases not matched to a gene. As DNA, the CDR3 is TGTGCCAGCAGCTTACCTGACAGGGGTTATGAGCAGTTCTTC. Translating it yields CASSLPDRGYEQFF.

V and J are TRBV5-6 and TRBJ2-7, with 10 bases lining up with TRBD1. The germline V gene encodes CDR1 SGHDT and CDR2 YYEEEE. The CDR3 loop spans 14 amino acids. J was trimmed by 2 bases and V by 4 bases; bases with no gene match: 3. The CDR3 DNA follows: TGTGCCAGCAGCCAAGGGACAGGGGCCTACGAGCAGTACTTC. Amino acids: CASSQGTGAYEQYF.

The CDR3 region has the DNA TGCGCCAGCAGCTTGTTCGCCAGCGGGGGGAACACCGGGGAGCTGTTTTTT. This translates into CASSLFASGGNTGELFF. The chain has TRBV5-1 and TRBJ2-2; 8 bases are a match to TRBD2. The ends lost 1 base at V and 1 base at J; junction bases unmatched: 6. Germline assignment: CDR1 SGHRS and CDR2 YFSETQ. The CDR3 length is 17 residues.

The rearrangement uses TRBV12-5 and TRBJ1-2; unclear D gene. In germline, CDR1 is LGHNT, CDR2 FRNRAP. With 2 bases removed from V and 8 bases from J, the gap between germline ends came to 9 bases. CDR3 size: 12 residues. The CDR3 sequence is CASGLYGNGYTF. The CDR3 nucleotides read TGTGCTAGTGGTTTGTACGGGAACGGCTACACCTTC.

V and J are TRBV6-5 and TRBJ1-4; D uncertain. From germline, CDR1 is MNHEY and CDR2 SVGAGI. This CDR3 is built from 15 residues. Trimming removed 0 bases at V and 4 bases at J, with 9 bases between. The CDR3 sequence: CASSYSEGGNEKLFF. CDR3 coding DNA: TGTGCCAGCAGTTACTCGGAGGGAGGTAATGAAAAACTGTTTTTT.

The chain couples TRBV28 to TRBJ1-5; the D is unclear. The CDR3 runs 16 residues. Trimming left V 2 bases short and J 6 bases short, with 17 bases between. Germline V gives CDR1 MDHEN, CDR2 SYDVKM. In nucleotides, the CDR3 is TGTGCCAGCAGTTTAAGGTGGTTGGCGGGCAGTCAGCCCCAGCATTTT. Translated: CASSLRWLAGSQPQHF.

The chain couples TRBV30 to TRBJ2-7, with TRBD2 matching 8 bases. After removal of 2 bases from V and 7 bases from J, the junction contained 16 bases not matched to a gene. Germline V gene sequence: CDR1 GTSNPN, CDR2 SVGIG (reference sequence). The CDR3 extends over 16 amino acids. Written as DNA, the CDR3 is TGTGCCTGGAGTTCCGGGACTAGGATCCTTTCGGGGGAGCAGTACTTC. Protein product: CAWSSGTRILSGEQYF.

This chain links TRBV30 with TRBJ1-6; TRBD1 might be the D (6 bases). Germline V gene data show CDR1 as GTSNPN and CDR2 as SVGIG (reference sequence). The CDR3 spans 15 residues. V dropped 5 bases and J dropped 3 bases, with 14 bases sitting between them. The CDR3 sequence: CAWEPGAIYNSPLHF. In DNA, the CDR3 is TGTGCCTGGGAACCAGGGGCCATCTATAATTCACCCCTCCACTTT. Filled out from reference TRBV30 and TRBJ1-6, the complete variable domain reads SQTIHQWPATLVQPVGSPLSLECTVEGTSNPNLYWYRQAAGRGLQLLFYSVGIGQISSEVPQNLSASRPQDRQFILSSKKLLLSDSGFYLCAWEPGAIYNSPLHFGNGTRLTVT.

The gene calls are TRBV28 and TRBJ2-7; 12 nucleotides line up with TRBD1. CDR1 and CDR2 (germline): MDHEN, SYDVKM. Unmatched junction bases numbered 9, after V lost 5 bases and J lost 7 bases. This CDR3 contains 15 residues. In DNA form, the CDR3 reads TGTGCCAGCAGTCTACCTGGGACAGGGGGCTGGGAGCAGTACTTC. Its translation: CASSLPGTGGWEQYF.

This rearrangement joins TRBV28 to TRBJ2-7; D is possibly TRBD2 (6 bases). The CDR3 runs to 15 residues. V shed 6 bases and J shed 4 bases, with 19 bases lying between them. Germline CDR1 is MDHEN and CDR2 is SYDVKM. CDR3 DNA sequence: TGTGCCAGCAGCCCCGGGGGAGAGGGTAAATACGAGCAGTACTTC. Translated: CASSPGGEGKYEQYF.

The J gene is TRBJ2-1, the V gene TRBV30; possibly TRBD2 for D (5 bases). Germline V gives CDR1 GTSNPN, CDR2 SVGIG (reference sequence). This CDR3 is 11 amino acids long. Trimming stripped 4 bases from V and 9 bases from J, with 10 bases between. CDR3 nucleotide sequence: TGTGCCTGGACTTCGGGGATTGAGCAGTTCTTC. Amino acid sequence: CAWTSGIEQFF.

About this clone: Since a much larger clone is just one base distant, this may be a read error. Additional DNA sequences in this sample encode the identical CDR3. This chain's CDR3 is CASSDSSGGADTQYF. The DNA for the CDR3 is TGTGCCAGCAGTGACTCTAGCGGGGGGGCGGATACGCAGTATTTT. The V call is TRBV6-4, the J call TRBJ2-3; 11 bases agree with TRBD2. Trimming cost V 0 bases and J 6 bases; bases outside gene matches: 2. This CDR3 is 15 amino acids long. The germline V gene has CDR1 MRHNA and CDR2 SNTAGT.

This clone is medium-sized by share. V gene TRBV6-4 combines with J gene TRBJ2-2; 8 positions agree with TRBD1. The germline V gene has CDR1 MRHNA and CDR2 SNTAGT. There are 15 residues in the CDR3. J was trimmed by 5 bases and V by 4 bases; bases with no gene match: 6. The CDR3 DNA reads as TGTGCCAGCAGTGTTCAGGGGGCAGATACCGGGGAGCTGTTTTTT. Translated: CASSVQGADTGELFF.

The chain is built from TRBV30 and TRBJ1-1, with a tentative D call TRBD1 (6 bases). The V gene's germline CDR1 is GTSNPN and CDR2 SVGIG (reference sequence). The CDR3 has 16 residues. V dropped 6 bases and J dropped 0 bases, with 20 bases sitting between them. In DNA form, the CDR3 reads TGTGCCTGCTCACTCGGGGGGGGCTATGTGAACACTGAAGCTTTCTTT. Protein: CACSLGGGYVNTEAFF. Together with reference TRBV30 and TRBJ1-1, the CDR3 gives the full variable domain: SQTIHQWPATLVQPVGSPLSLECTVEGTSNPNLYWYRQAAGRGLQLLFYSVGIGQISSEVPQNLSASRPQDRQFILSSKKLLLSDSGFYLCACSLGGGYVNTEAFFGQGTRLTVV.

The V and J genes are TRBV9 and TRBJ1-1; the D is unclear. Deletions cut 3 bases from V and 6 bases from J, with 9 bases between. The CDR3 totals 12 residues. Germline values: CDR1 SGDLS, CDR2 YYNGEE. The CDR3 loop reads CASSAPRAEAFF. For the CDR3, the DNA is TGTGCCAGCAGCGCGCCCCGAGCTGAAGCTTTCTTT.